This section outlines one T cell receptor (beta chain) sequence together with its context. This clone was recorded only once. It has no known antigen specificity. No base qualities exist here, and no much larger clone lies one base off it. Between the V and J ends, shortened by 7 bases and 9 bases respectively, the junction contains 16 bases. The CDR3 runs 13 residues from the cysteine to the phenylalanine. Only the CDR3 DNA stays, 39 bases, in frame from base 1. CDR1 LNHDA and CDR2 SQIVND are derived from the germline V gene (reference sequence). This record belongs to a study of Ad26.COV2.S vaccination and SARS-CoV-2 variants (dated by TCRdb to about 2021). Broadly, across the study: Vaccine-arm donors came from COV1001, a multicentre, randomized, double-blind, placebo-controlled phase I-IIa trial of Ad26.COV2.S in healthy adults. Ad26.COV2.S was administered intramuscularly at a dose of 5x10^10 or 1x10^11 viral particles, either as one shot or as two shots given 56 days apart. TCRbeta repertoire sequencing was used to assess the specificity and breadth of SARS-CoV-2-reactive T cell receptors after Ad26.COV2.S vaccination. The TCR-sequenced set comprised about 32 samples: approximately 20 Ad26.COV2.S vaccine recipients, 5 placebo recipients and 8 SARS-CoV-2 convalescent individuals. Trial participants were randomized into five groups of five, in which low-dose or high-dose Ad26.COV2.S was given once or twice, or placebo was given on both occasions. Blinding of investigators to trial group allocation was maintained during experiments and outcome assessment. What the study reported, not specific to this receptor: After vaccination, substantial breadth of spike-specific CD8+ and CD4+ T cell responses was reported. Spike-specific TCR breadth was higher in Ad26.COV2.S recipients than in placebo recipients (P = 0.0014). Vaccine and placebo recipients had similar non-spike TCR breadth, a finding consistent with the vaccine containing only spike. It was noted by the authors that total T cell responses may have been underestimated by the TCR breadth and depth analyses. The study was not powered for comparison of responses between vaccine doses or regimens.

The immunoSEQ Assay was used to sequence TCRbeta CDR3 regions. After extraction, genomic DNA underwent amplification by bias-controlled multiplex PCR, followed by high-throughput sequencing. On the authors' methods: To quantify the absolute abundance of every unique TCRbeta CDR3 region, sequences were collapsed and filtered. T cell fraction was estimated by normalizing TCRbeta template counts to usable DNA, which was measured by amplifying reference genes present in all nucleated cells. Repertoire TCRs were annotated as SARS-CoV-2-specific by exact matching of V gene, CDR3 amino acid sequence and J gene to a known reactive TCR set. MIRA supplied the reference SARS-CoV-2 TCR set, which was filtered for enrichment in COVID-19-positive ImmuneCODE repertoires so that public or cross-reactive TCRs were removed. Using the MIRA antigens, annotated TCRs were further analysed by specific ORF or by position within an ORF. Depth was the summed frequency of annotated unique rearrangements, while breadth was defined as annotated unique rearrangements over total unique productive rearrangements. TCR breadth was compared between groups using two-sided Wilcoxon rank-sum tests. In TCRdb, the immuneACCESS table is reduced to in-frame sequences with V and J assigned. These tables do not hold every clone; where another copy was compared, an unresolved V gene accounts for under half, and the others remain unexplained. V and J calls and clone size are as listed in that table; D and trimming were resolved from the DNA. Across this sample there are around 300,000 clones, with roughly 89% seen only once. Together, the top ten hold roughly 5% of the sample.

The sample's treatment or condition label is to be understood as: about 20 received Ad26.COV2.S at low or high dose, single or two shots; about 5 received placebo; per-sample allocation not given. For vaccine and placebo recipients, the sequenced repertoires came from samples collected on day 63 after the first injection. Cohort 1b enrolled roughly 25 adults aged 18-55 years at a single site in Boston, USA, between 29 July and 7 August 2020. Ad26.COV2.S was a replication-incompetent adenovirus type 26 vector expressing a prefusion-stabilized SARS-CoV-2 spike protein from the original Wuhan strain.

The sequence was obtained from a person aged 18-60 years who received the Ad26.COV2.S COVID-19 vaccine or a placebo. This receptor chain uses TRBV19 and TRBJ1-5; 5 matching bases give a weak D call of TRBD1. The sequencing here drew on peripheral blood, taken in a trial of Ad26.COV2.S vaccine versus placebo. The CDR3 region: CASNYQGRLPQHF. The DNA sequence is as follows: TGTGCCAGTAATTACCAGGGCCGGTTGCCCCAGCATTTT.